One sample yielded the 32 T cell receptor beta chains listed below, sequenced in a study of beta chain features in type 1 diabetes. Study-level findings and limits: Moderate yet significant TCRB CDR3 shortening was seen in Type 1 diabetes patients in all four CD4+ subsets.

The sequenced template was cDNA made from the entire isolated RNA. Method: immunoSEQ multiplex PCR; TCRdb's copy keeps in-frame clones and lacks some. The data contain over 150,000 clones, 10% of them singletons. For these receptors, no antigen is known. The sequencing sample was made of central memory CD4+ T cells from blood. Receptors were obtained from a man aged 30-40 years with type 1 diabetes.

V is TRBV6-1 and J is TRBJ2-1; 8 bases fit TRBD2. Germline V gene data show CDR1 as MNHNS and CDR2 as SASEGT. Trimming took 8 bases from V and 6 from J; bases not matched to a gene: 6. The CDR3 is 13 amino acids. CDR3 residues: CASAAGDRNEQFF. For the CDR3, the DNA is TGTGCCAGCGCAGCGGGAGATCGCAATGAGCAGTTCTTC.

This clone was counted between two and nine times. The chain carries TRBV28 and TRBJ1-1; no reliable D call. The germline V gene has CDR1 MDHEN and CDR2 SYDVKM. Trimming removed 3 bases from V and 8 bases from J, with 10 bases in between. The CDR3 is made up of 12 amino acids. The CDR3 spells CASSFGREEAFF. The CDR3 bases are TGTGCCAGCAGTTTTGGGAGGGAAGAAGCTTTCTTT.

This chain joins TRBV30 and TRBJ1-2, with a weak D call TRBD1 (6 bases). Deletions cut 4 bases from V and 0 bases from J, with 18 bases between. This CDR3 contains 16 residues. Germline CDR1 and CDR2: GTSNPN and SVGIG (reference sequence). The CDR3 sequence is CAWNPTQGSSNYGYTF. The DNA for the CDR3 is TGTGCCTGGAACCCTACACAGGGATCCTCTAACTATGGCTACACCTTC.

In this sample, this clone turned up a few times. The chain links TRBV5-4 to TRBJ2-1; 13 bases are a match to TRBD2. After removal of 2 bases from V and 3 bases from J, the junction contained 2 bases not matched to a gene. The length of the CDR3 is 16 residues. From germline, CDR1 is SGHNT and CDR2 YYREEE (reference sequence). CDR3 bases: TGTGCCAGCAGCTTCGGACTAGCGGGGGACTACAATGAGCAGTTCTTC. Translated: CASSFGLAGDYNEQFF.

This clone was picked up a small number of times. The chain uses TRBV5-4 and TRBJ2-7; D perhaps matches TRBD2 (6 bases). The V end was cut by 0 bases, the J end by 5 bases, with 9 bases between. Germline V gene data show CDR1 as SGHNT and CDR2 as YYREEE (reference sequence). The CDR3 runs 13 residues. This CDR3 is CASSLAPGDEQYF. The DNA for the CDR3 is TGTGCCAGCAGCTTGGCCCCGGGGGACGAGCAGTACTTC.

The CDR3 DNA sequence: TGTGCCTGGCAGGATTACGAGCAGTACTTC. Amino acids: CAWQDYEQYF. V is TRBV30 and J is TRBJ2-7; D remains unclear. The CDR3 length is 10 residues. Germline V gene lookup returns CDR1 GTSNPN and CDR2 SVGIG (reference sequence). Trimming left V 5 bases short and J 4 bases short, with 6 bases between. The full variable domain, with the rest looked up from reference TRBV30 and TRBJ2-7, is SQTIHQWPATLVQPVGSPLSLECTVEGTSNPNLYWYRQAAGRGLQLLFYSVGIGQISSEVPQNLSASRPQDRQFILSSKKLLLSDSGFYLCAWQDYEQYFGPGTRLTVT.

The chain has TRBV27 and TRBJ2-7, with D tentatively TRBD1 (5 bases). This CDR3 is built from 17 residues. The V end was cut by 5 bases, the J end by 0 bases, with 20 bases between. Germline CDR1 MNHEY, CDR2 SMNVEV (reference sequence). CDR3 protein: CASSAPLGRESSYEQYF. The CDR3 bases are TGTGCCAGCAGTGCCCCTTTGGGGCGAGAGAGCTCCTACGAGCAGTACTTC.

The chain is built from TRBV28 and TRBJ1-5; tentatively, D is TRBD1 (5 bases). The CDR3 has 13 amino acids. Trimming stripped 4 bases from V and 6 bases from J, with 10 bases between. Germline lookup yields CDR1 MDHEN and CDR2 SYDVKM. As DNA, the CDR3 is TGTGCCAGCAGTTCAGGGCTGGGTCAGCCCCAGCATTTT. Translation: CASSSGLGQPQHF.

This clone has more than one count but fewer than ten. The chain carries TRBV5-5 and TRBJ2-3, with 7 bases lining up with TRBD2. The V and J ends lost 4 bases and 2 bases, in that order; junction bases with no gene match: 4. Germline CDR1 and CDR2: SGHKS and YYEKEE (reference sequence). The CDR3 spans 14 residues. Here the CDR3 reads CASSPGTITDTQYF. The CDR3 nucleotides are TGTGCCAGCAGCCCGGGGACTATCACAGATACGCAGTATTTT.

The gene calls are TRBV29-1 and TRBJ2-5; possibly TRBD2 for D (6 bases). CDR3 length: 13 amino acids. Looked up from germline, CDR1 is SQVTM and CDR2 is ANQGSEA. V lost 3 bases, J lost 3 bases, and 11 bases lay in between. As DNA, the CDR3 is TGCAGCGTTGAGGGGGGAAGCAAAGAGACCCAGTACTTC. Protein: CSVEGGSKETQYF. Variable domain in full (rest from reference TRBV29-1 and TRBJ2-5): SAVISQKPSRDICQRGTSLTIQCQVDSQVTMMFWYRQQPGQSLTLIATANQGSEATYESGFVIDKFPISRPNLTFSTLTVSNMSPEDSSIYLCSVEGGSKETQYFGPGTRLLVL.

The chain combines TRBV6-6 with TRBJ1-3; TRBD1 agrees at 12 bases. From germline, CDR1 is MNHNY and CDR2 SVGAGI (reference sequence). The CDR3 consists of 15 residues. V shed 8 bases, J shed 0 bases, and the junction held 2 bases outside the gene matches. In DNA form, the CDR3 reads TGTGCCAGCTGGGACAGGGGGCTCTCTGGAAACACCATATATTTT. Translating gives CASWDRGLSGNTIYF.

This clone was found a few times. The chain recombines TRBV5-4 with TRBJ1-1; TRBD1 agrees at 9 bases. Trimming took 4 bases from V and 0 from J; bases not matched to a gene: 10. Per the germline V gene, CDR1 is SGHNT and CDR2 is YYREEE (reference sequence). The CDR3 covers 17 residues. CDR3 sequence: CASSRRQTGGLNTEAFF. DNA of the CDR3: TGTGCCAGCAGCCGACGACAGACAGGGGGTCTGAACACTGAAGCTTTCTTT.

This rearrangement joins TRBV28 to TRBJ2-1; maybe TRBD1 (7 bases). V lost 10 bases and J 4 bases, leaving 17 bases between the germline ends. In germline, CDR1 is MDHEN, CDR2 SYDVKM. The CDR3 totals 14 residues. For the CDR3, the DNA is TGTGCCACCCAGGGGGGCCAGCCATACAATGAGCAGTTCTTC. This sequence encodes CATQGGQPYNEQFF.

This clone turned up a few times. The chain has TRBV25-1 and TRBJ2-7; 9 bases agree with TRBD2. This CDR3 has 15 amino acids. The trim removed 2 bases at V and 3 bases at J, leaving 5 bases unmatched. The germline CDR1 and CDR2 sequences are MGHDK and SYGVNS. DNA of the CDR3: TGTGCCAGCAGTGAACCGGGACTAGCAAACTACGAGCAGTACTTC. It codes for CASSEPGLANYEQYF.

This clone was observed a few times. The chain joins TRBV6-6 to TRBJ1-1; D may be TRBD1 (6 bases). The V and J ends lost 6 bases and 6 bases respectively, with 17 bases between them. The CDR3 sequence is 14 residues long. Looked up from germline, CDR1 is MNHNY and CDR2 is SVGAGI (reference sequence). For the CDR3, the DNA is TGTGCCAGCAGCAAGAAACAGGGTCGCGCTGAAGCTTTCTTT. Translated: CASSKKQGRAEAFF.

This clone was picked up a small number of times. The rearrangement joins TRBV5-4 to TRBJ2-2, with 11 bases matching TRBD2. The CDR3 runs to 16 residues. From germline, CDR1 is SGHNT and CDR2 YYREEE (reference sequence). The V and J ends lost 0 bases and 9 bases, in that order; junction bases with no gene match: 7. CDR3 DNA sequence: TGTGCCAGCAGCTTGGAAGGGACTAGCGGACTCCGGGAGCTGTTTTTT. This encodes CASSLEGTSGLRELFF.

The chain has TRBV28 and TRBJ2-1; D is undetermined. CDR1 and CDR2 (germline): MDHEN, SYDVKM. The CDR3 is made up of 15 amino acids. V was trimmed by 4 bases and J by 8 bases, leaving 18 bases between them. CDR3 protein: CASSYYGGLMDEQFF. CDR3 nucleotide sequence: TGTGCCAGCAGTTATTATGGCGGTTTGATGGATGAGCAGTTCTTC.

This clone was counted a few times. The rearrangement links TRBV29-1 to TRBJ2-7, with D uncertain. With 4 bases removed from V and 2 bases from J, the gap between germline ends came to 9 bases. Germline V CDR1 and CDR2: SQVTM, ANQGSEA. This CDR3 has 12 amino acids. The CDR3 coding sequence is TGCAGCGTTGGCTTAGTTCCCTACGAGCAGTACTTC. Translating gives CSVGLVPYEQYF.

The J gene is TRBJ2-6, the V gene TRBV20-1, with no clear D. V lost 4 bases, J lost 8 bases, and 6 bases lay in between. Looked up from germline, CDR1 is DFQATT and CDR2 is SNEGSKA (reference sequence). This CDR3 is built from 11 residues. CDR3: CSAKSPNVLTF. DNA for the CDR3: TGCAGTGCTAAATCTCCCAACGTCCTGACTTTC.

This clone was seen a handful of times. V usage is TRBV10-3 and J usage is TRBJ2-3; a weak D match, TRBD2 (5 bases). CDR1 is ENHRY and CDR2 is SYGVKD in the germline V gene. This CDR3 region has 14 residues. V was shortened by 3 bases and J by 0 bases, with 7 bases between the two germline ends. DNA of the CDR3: TGTGCCATCAGTGAAGCGGCTAGCACAGATACGCAGTATTTT. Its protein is CAISEAASTDTQYF.

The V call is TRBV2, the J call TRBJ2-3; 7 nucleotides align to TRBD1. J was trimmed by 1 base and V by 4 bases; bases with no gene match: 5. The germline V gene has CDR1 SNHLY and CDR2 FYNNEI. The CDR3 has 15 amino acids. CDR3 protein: CASSVEGTGTDTQYF. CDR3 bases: TGTGCCAGCAGTGTGGAAGGGACAGGCACAGATACGCAGTATTTT.

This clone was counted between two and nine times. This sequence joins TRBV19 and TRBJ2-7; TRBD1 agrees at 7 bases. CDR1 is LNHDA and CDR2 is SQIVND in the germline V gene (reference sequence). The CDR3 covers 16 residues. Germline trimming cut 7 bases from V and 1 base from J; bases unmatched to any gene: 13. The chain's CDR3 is CASTHQGTGESYEQYF. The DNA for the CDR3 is TGTGCCAGTACCCATCAAGGAACAGGGGAATCCTACGAGCAGTACTTC.

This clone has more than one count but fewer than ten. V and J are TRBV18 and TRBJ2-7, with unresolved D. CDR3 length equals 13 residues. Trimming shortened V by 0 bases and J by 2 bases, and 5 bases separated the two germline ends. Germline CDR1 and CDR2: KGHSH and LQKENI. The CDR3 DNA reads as TGTGCCAGCTCACCACCTTTAACCTACGAGCAGTACTTC. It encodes CASSPPLTYEQYF.

CDR3 in amino acids: CASSLEGQGADGYTF. In DNA form, the CDR3 reads TGTGCCAGCAGCTTAGAAGGACAGGGGGCTGATGGCTACACCTTC. This chain uses TRBV7-9 with TRBJ1-2; 11 bases map to TRBD1. J was trimmed by 6 bases and V by 1 base; bases with no gene match: 4. CDR3 length: 15 amino acids. From germline, CDR1 is SEHNR and CDR2 FQNEAQ (reference sequence).

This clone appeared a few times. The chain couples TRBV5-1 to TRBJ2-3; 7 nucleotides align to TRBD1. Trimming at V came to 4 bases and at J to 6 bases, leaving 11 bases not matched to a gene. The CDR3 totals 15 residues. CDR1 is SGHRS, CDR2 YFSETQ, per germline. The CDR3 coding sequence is TGCGCCAGCAGCAAAGGGACAGCTGTGGGGGATACGCAGTATTTT. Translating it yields CASSKGTAVGDTQYF. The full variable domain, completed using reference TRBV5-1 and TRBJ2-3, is KAGVTQTPRYLIKTRGQQVTLSCSPISGHRSVSWYQQTPGQGLQFLFEYFSETQRNKGNFPGRFSGRQFSNSRSEMNVSTLELGDSALYLCASSKGTAVGDTQYFGPGTRLTVL.

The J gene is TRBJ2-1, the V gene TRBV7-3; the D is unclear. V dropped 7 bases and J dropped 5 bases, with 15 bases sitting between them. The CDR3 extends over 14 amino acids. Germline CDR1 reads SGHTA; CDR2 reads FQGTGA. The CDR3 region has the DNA TGTGCCAGCATCCTTGGTGGCGGAGACAATGAGCAGTTCTTC. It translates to CASILGGGDNEQFF.

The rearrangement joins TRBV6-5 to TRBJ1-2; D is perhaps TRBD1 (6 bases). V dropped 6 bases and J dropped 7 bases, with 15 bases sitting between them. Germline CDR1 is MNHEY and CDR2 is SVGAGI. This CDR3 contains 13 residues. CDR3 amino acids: CASRDTTGFGYTF. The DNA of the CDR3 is TGTGCCAGCAGAGATACGACAGGCTTTGGCTACACCTTC.

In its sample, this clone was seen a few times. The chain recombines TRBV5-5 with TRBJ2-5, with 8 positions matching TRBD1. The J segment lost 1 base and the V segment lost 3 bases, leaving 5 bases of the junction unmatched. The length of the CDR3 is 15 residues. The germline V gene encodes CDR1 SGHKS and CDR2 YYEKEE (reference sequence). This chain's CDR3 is CASSSTGALQETQYF. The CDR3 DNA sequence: TGTGCCAGCAGCTCGACAGGGGCCCTCCAAGAGACCCAGTACTTC.

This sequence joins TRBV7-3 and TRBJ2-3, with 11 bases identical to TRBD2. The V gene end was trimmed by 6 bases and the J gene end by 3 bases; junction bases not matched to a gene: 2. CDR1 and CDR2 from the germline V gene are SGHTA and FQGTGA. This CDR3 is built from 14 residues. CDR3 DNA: TGTGCCAGCAGTACTAGCGGGGGAACAGATACGCAGTATTTT. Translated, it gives CASSTSGGTDTQYF.

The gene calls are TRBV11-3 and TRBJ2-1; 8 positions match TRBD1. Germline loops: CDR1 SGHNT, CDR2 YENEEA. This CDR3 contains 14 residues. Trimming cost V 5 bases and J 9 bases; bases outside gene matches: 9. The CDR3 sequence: CASSIGGQDTEQFF. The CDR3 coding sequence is TGTGCCAGCAGCATAGGGGGACAGGACACTGAGCAGTTCTTC. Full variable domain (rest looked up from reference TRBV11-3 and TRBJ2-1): EAGVVQSPRYKIIEKKQPVAFWCNPISGHNTLYWYLQNLGQGPELLIRYENEEAVDDSQLPKDRFSAERLKGVDSTLKIQPAELGDSAVYLCASSIGGQDTEQFFGPGTRLTVL.

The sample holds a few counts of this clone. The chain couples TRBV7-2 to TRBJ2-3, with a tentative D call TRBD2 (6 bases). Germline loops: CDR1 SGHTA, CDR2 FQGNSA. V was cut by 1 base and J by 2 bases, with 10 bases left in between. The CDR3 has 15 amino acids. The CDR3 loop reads CASSLVPSDTDTQYF. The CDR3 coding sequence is TGTGCCAGCAGCTTAGTGCCTAGCGACACAGATACGCAGTATTTT.

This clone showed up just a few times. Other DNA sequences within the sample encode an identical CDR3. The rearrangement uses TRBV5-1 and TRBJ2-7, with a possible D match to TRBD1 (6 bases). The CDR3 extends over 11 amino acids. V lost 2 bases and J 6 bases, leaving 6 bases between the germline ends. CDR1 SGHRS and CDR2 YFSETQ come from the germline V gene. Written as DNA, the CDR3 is TGCGCCAGCAGCTTCAGGGGCGAGCAGTACTTC. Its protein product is CASSFRGEQYF.